The source of this TCR beta chain is a study of blood T cells in healthy people across ages (dated by TCRdb to between 2015 and 2017). About the full investigation: In model experiments, template switching captured about one uniquely barcoded TCR beta cDNA molecule for every two T cells. To track age-related changes in TCR beta repertoire diversity, the study relied on deep sequencing normalized with unique cDNA molecular identifiers. The donors were divided into four age groups: young (average around 16 years), middle-aged (approximately 39), aged (approximately 62) and long-lived (more than 75). To avoid experimental bias, donors of different ages were distributed randomly across sequencing lanes. The study analyzed two additional independent replicas of 1 million unique cDNA reads from the same blood draw for two donors, one aged 18 to 30 and one aged 80 or older. Overall study outcomes, separate from this receptor: Conclusive comparison of naive and antigen-experienced compartments was prevented by the profiling of bulk unsorted PBMCs. Observed TCR beta diversity per million T cells fell roughly linearly with age, and a significant reduction was already apparent by age around 40. Estimates of total diversity from one million sequenced T cells were regarded as lower bounds and underestimates. There was a strong correlation between observed TCR beta diversity and the percentage of naive T cells measured by flow cytometry. Donor CMV infection status was unknown, potentially confounding age-related changes in expanded clonotypes. The long-lived group showed more naive CD4+ T cells, fewer expanded clones and increased TCR diversity than the aged group, suggesting age selection.

V lost 4 bases and J lost 3 bases, and the count of bases not matched to a germline gene is 4. The germline V gene (reference sequence) provides CDR1 DFQATT and CDR2 SNEGSKA. The CDR3 contains 14 residues, cysteine and phenylalanine counted. Only the CDR3 DNA stays, 42 bases, in frame from base 1. Systemically healthy Caucasian individuals from Russia, some 40 in total and aged about 6 to 95 years, were included as donors. Each donor gave ten milliliters of peripheral blood, drawn into EDTA-treated Vacutainer tubes. Ficoll-Paque density-gradient centrifugation was used to isolate PBMCs, with at least 6.5 million obtained per sample. Total RNA was extracted from PBMCs with Trizol reagent, with at least 5.5 micrograms obtained per sample. For every donor, an aliquot of PBMCs went through flow cytometry to measure the percentages of naive CD45RAhigh/CD27high T cells. Details on this clonotype: Its cognate antigen has yet to be identified. No base quality values were provided; no much bigger clone lies one nucleotide off.

Receptors were amplified or captured by 5' RACE. Instrument used: Illumina HiSeq 2500. A second PCR of roughly 7 to 12 cycles was run with a J-beta primer mix and a sample-barcoded 5' primer. Each TCR beta cDNA molecule received a unique molecular identifier from a template-switch 5' adaptor carrying 12 random nucleotides. Each sample yielded at least 2.5 million CDR3-containing paired-end reads. All of the RNA was converted into first-strand cDNA using the Mint cDNA synthesis kit, with a TRBC-specific oligonucleotide serving as the primer. After uracil-DNA glycosylase treatment, a first 18-cycle PCR used universal primers M1SS and BC2_uni_R on all cDNA. In the source study's methods: Each sample was normalized by randomly selecting 1 million high-quality reads, each carrying a distinct molecular identifier. Reads with shared molecular identifiers were discarded instead of being binned into consensus sequences. MiTCR, run with a Q25 quality threshold and the strictest error-elimination algorithm, handled CDR3 identification, clonotype clustering and error correction. A nonparametric unseen species model with Euler transformation was used to estimate lower-bound total TCR beta diversity. TCRdb's own reprocessing of the public reads used fastp at Q25 and MiXCR and kept productive beta chains. Every entry covers one CDR3 protein and lists the most common genes and DNA from its rows. What appears here as the V and J calls and clone size reflects TCRdb's work, not the paper's. The sample contains roughly 2 million distinct CDR3 sequences, 40% to 55% of them found a single time. In total, the top ten clones hold over 2% of the sample.

This sequence was found in a woman in her thirties or forties in good health. The specimen sequenced was blood. The sequence links TRBV20-1 to TRBJ2-1, with 9 middle bases fitting TRBD2. The DNA sequence reads TGCAGTGCTATAGCGGGGGAGGTCTACAATGAGCAGTTCTTC. Translated, it reads CSAIAGEVYNEQFF.